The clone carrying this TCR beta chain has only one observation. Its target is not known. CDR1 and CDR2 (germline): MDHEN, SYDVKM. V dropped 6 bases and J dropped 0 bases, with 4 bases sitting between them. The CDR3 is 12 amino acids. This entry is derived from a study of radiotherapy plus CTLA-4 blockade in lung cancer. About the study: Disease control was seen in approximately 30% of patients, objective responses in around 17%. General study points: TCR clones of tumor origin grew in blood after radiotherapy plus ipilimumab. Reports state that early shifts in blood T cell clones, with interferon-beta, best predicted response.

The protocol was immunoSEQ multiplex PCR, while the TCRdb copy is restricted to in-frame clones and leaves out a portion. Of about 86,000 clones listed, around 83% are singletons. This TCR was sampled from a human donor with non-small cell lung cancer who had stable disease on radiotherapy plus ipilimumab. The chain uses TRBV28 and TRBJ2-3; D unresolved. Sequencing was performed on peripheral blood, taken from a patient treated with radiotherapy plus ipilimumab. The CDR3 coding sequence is TGTGCCAGCAGGGGGAGCACAGATACGCAGTATTTT. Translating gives CASRGSTDTQYF.